These 8 T cell receptor beta chains originate from one sample sequenced in a study of T cells in Graves' hyperthyroidism and ophthalmopathy. It was RNA transcripts that yielded the amplified TCR beta CDR3 regions. The HTBI primer set was used in a first-round RT-PCR of the TCR CDR3. From the multiplex PCR reads, TCRdb called clonotypes with MiXCR, one entry per CDR3 protein. The sample holds 400,000 to 500,000 distinct CDR3 sequences, approximately 15% seen once. Sequencing was performed on blood. Receptors originate from a woman aged 18-29 years with Graves' hyperthyroidism.

This clonotype was found many times. The V and J genes are TRBV9 and TRBJ2-7; TRBD2 matches at 11 bases. Trimming removed 1 base from V and 6 bases from J; junction bases left unmatched: 27. Germline CDR1 is SGDLS and CDR2 is YYNGEE. CDR3 length: 22 amino acids. CDR3 protein: CASSVFDLPGLADQSFLGEQYF. CDR3 nucleotides: TGTGCCAGCAGCGTATTCGACCTCCCGGGACTAGCGGACCAATCCTTTTTGGGCGAGCAGTACTTC.

Many counts were recorded for this clonotype. This chain joins TRBV9 and TRBJ2-6; unclear D gene. The CDR3 covers 14 residues. Germline lookup yields CDR1 SGDLS and CDR2 YYNGEE. The V end lost 2 bases, the J end lost 1 base, and 4 bases lay between the germline ends. The CDR3: CASSVVSGANVLTF. Written as DNA, the CDR3 is TGTGCCAGCAGCGTGGTATCTGGGGCCAACGTCCTGACTTTC. Full variable domain (outside the CDR3, taken from reference TRBV9 and TRBJ2-6): DSGVTQTPKHLITATGQRVTLRCSPRSGDLSVYWYQQSLDQGLQFLIQYYNGEERAKGNILERFSAQQFPDLHSELNLSSLELGDSALYFCASSVVSGANVLTFGAGSRLTVL.

The rearrangement uses TRBV6-1 and TRBJ1-5; no definite D call. The CDR3 is 13 amino acids. V shed 8 bases and J shed 1 base, with 9 bases lying between them. CDR1 is MNHNS and CDR2 is SASEGT in the germline V gene. The CDR3 loop is CASGTRSNQPQHF. The CDR3 DNA follows: TGTGCCAGCGGAACTCGGAGCAATCAGCCCCAGCATTTT.

The chain combines TRBV20-1 with TRBJ2-7, with 15 bases lining up with TRBD2. The CDR3 is 14 residues long. J lost 6 bases, V lost 1 base, and 1 base had no gene match. Per germline, CDR1 DFQATT and CDR2 SNEGSKA (reference sequence). The CDR3 here is CSARAGLAGGEQYF. The CDR3, as DNA: TGCAGTGCTAGAGCGGGACTAGCGGGAGGCGAGCAGTACTTC.

The gene calls are TRBV12-3 or TRBV12-4 and TRBJ1-2; 8 bases fit TRBD1. J was trimmed by 7 bases and V by 2 bases; bases with no gene match: 6. The CDR3 is 14 amino acids. The CDR3 loop reads CASSLLGQVVGYTF. DNA of the CDR3: TGTGCCAGCAGTTTATTGGGACAGGTGGTTGGCTACACCTTC.

This clonotype was detected a few times. The chain recombines TRBV9 with TRBJ2-7, with 14 bases identical to TRBD2. Trimming took 4 bases from V and 7 from J; bases not matched to a gene: 10. The CDR3 is 16 residues long. CDR1 and CDR2 from the germline V gene are SGDLS and YYNGEE. Here the CDR3 DNA reads TGTGCCAGCAGCACCCGACTAGCGGGAGGGTTGGGTGAGCAGTACTTC. This translates into CASSTRLAGGLGEQYF.

This clonotype was seen more than once but under ten times. The chain uses TRBV13 and TRBJ1-6; possibly TRBD1 for D (6 bases). The CDR3 runs 16 residues. Looked up from germline, CDR1 is PRHDT and CDR2 is FYEKMQ (reference sequence). Trimming took off 5 bases at V and 3 bases at J, with 14 bases between the two ends. CDR3 protein: CASSSTGKGYNSPLHF. CDR3 DNA: TGTGCCAGCAGCAGTACAGGGAAGGGCTATAATTCACCCCTCCACTTT.

This clonotype was detected ten times or more. The genes are TRBV28 and TRBJ1-5; no clear D. V lost 1 base, J lost 4 bases, and 11 bases lay in between. Germline-derived CDR1 and CDR2 are MDHEN and SYDVKM. The CDR3 contains 15 residues. The CDR3 protein is CASSLYTSWNQPQHF. The CDR3 DNA sequence: TGTGCCAGCAGTTTATATACCTCATGGAATCAGCCCCAGCATTTT.